Sequencing of this T cell receptor (beta chain) was carried out in a study of cytomegalovirus exposure and HLA in healthy donors. General study findings and limits: In vitro assays verified that a few CMV-associated chains recognized CMV antigens specifically.

Regarding this clone: The target antigen is unknown.

The CDR3 totals 15 residues. The V gene's germline CDR1 is SGHTA and CDR2 FQGNSA. V shed 6 bases and J shed 4 bases, with 17 bases lying between them. Sequenced by immunoSEQ multiplex PCR; TCRdb stores in-frame clones only, minus some. Among nearly 200,000 clones listed, roughly 88% were seen once. This sequence originates from a woman between 25 and 40 years old in good health and CMV-seropositive. The sample was PBMCs. V usage is TRBV7-2 and J usage is TRBJ2-3; tentatively, D is TRBD2 (5 bases). The CDR3 DNA reads as TGTGCCAGCAGGCAAATAGCGAGCCGCCCAGATACGCAGTATTTT. It encodes CASRQIASRPDTQYF.